The 14 T cell receptor beta chains below were found in one sample sequenced in a study of blood T cell repertoires in COVID-19. Profiling relied on immunoSEQ multiplex PCR, and the TCRdb table lists in-frame clones only, not all of them. There are 250,000 to 350,000 clones in the sample; approximately 86% occur only once, and around 1% lies in the top ten. The sample comprised peripheral blood. The receptor source for this set is a human donor with COVID-19, enrolled during active disease. The donor label of this sample is uncertain.

This rearrangement joins TRBV19 to TRBJ2-5; 9 bases align to TRBD1. Germline V lookup: CDR1 LNHDA, CDR2 SQIVND (reference sequence). Trimming removed 6 bases from V and 5 bases from J; junction bases left unmatched: 7. CDR3 length: 14 residues. The DNA for the CDR3 is TGTGCCAGTAGCCGACAGGGGGTGGTGGAGACCCAGTACTTC. This codes for CASSRQGVVETQYF. The full variable domain, with the rest looked up from reference TRBV19 and TRBJ2-5, is DGGITQSPKYLFRKEGQNVTLSCEQNLNHDAMYWYRQDPGQGLRLIYYSQIVNDFQKGDIAEGYSVSREKKESFPLTVTSAQKNPTAFYLCASSRQGVVETQYFGPGTRLLVL.

This rearrangement joins TRBV9 to TRBJ2-1; 8 nucleotides align to TRBD2. The V segment lost 1 base and the J segment 5 bases; nucleotides outside the gene matches: 5. Germline CDR1 reads SGDLS; CDR2 reads YYNGEE. The CDR3 extends over 15 amino acids. The CDR3 spells CASSVWAGGHNEQFF. CDR3 sequence (DNA): TGTGCCAGCAGCGTATGGGCGGGAGGACACAATGAGCAGTTCTTC. The whole variable domain, remainder taken from reference TRBV9 and TRBJ2-1, is DSGVTQTPKHLITATGQRVTLRCSPRSGDLSVYWYQQSLDQGLQFLIQYYNGEERAKGNILERFSAQQFPDLHSELNLSSLELGDSALYFCASSVWAGGHNEQFFGPGTRLTVL.

This chain connects TRBV5-1 to TRBJ2-7; 11 nucleotides line up with TRBD2. V trimming: 4 bases; J trimming: 4 bases; junction bases outside the gene matches: 4. Germline assignment: CDR1 SGHRS and CDR2 YFSETQ. This CDR3 comprises 14 residues. The CDR3 sequence is CASSQGLAAYEQYF. The CDR3 coding sequence is TGCGCCAGCAGCCAGGGACTAGCGGCGTACGAGCAGTACTTC.

The chain couples TRBV3-1 (or the pseudogene TRBV3-2) to TRBJ1-2, with D possibly matching TRBD1 (5 bases). V dropped 1 base and J dropped 4 bases, with 10 bases sitting between them. This CDR3 has 14 amino acids. The germline V gene has CDR1 LGHDT and CDR2 YNNKEL (reference sequence). The chain's CDR3 is CASSQATVSYGYTF. CDR3 DNA: TGTGCCAGCAGCCAAGCGACAGTCTCCTATGGCTACACCTTC.

This chain connects TRBV28 to TRBJ1-4; no definite D call. Per the germline V gene, CDR1 is MDHEN and CDR2 is SYDVKM. V dropped 3 bases and J dropped 4 bases, with 12 bases sitting between them. This CDR3 contains 15 residues. CDR3 residues: CASSLILPNNEKLFF. CDR3 sequence (DNA): TGTGCCAGCAGTTTGATTTTGCCTAATAATGAAAAACTGTTTTTT. The entire variable domain, with the rest obtained from reference TRBV28 and TRBJ1-4, is as follows: DVKVTQSSRYLVKRTGEKVFLECVQDMDHENMFWYRQDPGLGLRLIYFSYDVKMKEKGDIPEGYSVSREKKERFSLILESASTNQTSMYLCASSLILPNNEKLFFGSGTQLSVL.

The gene calls are TRBV27 and TRBJ2-3, with 9 bases identical to TRBD1. The germline CDR1 and CDR2 sequences are MNHEY and SMNVEV (reference sequence). Trimming cost V 5 bases and J 4 bases; bases outside gene matches: 4. The CDR3 length is 14 residues. CDR3 in DNA: TGTGCCAGCAGTCGTCGGACAGGGGCAGATACGCAGTATTTT. It translates to CASSRRTGADTQYF.

The genes are TRBV11-2 and TRBJ2-7; D is unclear. V was pared by 1 base and J by 0 bases, with 13 bases between. Germline V gene lookup returns CDR1 SGHAT and CDR2 FQNNGV. This CDR3 spans 16 amino acids. CDR3 nucleotide sequence: TGTGCCAGCAGCTTAGGGGCCACGTCCATCTCCTACGAGCAGTACTTC. This gives the protein CASSLGATSISYEQYF. Using reference TRBV11-2 and TRBJ2-7 for the parts outside the CDR3, the full variable domain is EAGVAQSPRYKIIEKRQSVAFWCNPISGHATLYWYQQILGQGPKLLIQFQNNGVVDDSQLPKDRFSAERLKGVDSTLKIQPAKLEDSAVYLCASSLGATSISYEQYFGPGTRLTVT.

V is TRBV6-5 and J is TRBJ1-6; no definite D call. CDR1 and CDR2 from the germline V gene are MNHEY and SVGAGI. Trimming took off 2 bases at V and 5 bases at J, with 4 bases between the two ends. The CDR3 totals 13 residues. CDR3 protein: CASSYTHNSPLHF. The CDR3, as DNA: TGTGCCAGCAGTTACACACATAATTCACCCCTCCACTTT.

The V and J genes are TRBV27 and TRBJ1-6; D is uncertain. Trimming cost V 5 bases and J 5 bases, with 10 bases left between them. This CDR3 has 14 residues. Germline V lookup: CDR1 MNHEY, CDR2 SMNVEV (reference sequence). The CDR3 DNA is TGTGCCAGCAGTCCGGGTTTCGATAATTCACCCCTCCACTTT. Translation gives CASSPGFDNSPLHF.

V usage is TRBV6-5 and J usage is TRBJ2-7; 7 nucleotides align to TRBD1. This CDR3 has 15 residues. The germline gives CDR1 MNHEY, CDR2 SVGAGI. V shed 6 bases, J shed 3 bases, and the junction held 11 bases outside the gene matches. The chain's CDR3 is CASRPQGVPLYEQYF. In DNA form, the CDR3 reads TGTGCCAGCAGACCCCAGGGGGTCCCCCTCTACGAGCAGTACTTC.

This clone was picked up one time. The V gene is TRBV7-9, the J gene TRBJ2-7; D not resolved. The CDR3 runs to 17 residues. Per the germline V gene, CDR1 is SEHNR and CDR2 is FQNEAQ (reference sequence). Trimming took off 3 bases at V and 2 bases at J, with 20 bases between the two ends. DNA of the CDR3: TGTGCCAGCAGCTTTGTATCTGTTAACGATGAGCCCTACGAGCAGTACTTC. Residues: CASSFVSVNDEPYEQYF.

V is TRBV28 and J is TRBJ1-3, with TRBD1 identical over 7 bases. V lost 3 bases and J lost 2; bases outside the gene matches: 1. Germline V gives CDR1 MDHEN, CDR2 SYDVKM. The CDR3 is 14 residues long. CDR3 residues: CASSLTGPGNTIYF. CDR3 DNA: TGTGCCAGCAGTTTGACAGGGCCTGGAAACACCATATATTTT.

This chain links TRBV27 with TRBJ1-2, with 9 bases aligning to TRBD1. There are 15 residues in the CDR3. Germline loops: CDR1 MNHEY, CDR2 SMNVEV (reference sequence). J lost 4 bases, V lost 7 bases, and 10 bases had no gene match. CDR3 in DNA: TGTGCCAGCAAACCGATACAGGGGGCCCTCTATGGCTACACCTTC. Translation gives CASKPIQGALYGYTF.

This clone was seen a single time. This chain links TRBV5-6 with TRBJ1-6; TRBD1 matches 8 bases. Germline CDR1 and CDR2: SGHDT and YYEEEE. Losses at the gene ends were 0 bases for V and 9 bases for J; bases not matched to a gene: 2. The CDR3 has 14 residues. This CDR3 is CASSLVDRVSPLHF. Here the CDR3 DNA reads TGTGCCAGCAGCTTGGTGGACAGGGTTTCACCCCTCCACTTT.